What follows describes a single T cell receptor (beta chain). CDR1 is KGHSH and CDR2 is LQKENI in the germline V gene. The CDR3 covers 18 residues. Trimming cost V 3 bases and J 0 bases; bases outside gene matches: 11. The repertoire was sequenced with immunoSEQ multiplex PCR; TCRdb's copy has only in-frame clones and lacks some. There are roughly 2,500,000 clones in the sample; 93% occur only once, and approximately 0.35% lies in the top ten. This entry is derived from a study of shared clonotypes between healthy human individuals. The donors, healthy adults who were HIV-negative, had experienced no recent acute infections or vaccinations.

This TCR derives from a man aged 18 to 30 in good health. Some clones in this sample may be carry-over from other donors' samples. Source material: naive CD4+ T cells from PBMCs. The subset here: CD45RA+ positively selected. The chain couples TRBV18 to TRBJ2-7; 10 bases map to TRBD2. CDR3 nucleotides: TGTGCCAGCTCACCCTGGGAAGGACGACTAGCGGGCTCCTACGAGCAGTACTTC. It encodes CASSPWEGRLAGSYEQYF. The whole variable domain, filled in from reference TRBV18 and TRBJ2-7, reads NAGVMQNPRHLVRRRGQEARLRCSPMKGHSHVYWYRQLPEEGLKFMVYLQKENIIDESGMPKERFSAEFPKEGPSILRIQQVVRGDSAAYFCASSPWEGRLAGSYEQYFGPGTRLTVT.